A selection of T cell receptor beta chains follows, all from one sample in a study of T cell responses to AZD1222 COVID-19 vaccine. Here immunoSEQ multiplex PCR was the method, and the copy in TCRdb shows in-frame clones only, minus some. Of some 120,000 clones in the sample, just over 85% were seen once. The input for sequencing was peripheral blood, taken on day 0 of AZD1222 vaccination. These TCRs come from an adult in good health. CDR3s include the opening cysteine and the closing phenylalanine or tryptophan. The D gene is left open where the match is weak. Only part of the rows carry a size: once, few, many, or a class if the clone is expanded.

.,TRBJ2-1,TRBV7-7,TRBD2,CASSLVFAGGNEQFF
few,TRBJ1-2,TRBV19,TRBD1,CASRTGELGYTF
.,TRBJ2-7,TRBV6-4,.,CASSDRAALYEQYF
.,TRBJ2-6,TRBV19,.,CASSIVGAGANVLTF
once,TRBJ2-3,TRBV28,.,CASSSPAGTGTDTQYF
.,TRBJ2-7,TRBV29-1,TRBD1,CSVGDRGPYEQYF
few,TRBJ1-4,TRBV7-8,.,CASSLASGGTTNEKLFF
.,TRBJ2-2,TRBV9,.,CASSVGADTGELFF
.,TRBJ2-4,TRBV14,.,CASSQGRAKNIQYF
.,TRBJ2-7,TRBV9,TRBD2,CASSGQGLAGVGEQYF
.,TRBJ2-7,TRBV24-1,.,CATSDASVPYEQYF
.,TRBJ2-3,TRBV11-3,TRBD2,CASSLGLAGGGAQYF
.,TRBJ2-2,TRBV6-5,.,CASSPNGWSAGELFF
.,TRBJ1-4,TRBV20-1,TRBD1,CSARYQPGQLF
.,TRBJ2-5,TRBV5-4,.,CASSRQKSYQETQYF
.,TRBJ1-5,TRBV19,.,CASNHRADNQPQHF
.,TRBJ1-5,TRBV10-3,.,CAISESSGNQPQHF
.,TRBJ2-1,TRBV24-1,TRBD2,CATSEGLADYNEQFF
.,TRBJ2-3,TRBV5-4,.,CASSFGGTDTQYF
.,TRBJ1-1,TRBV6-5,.,CASSYSKTTEAFF
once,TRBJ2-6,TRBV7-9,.,CASSLVQSSGANVLTF
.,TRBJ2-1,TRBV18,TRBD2,CASSSPTSASYNEQFF
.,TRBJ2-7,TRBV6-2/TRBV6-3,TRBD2,CASSYGPGLAGRYEQYF
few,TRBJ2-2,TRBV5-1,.,CASSLVPNDGTGELFF
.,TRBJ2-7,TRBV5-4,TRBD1,CASSFFPRDRDYEQYF
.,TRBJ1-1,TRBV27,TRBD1,CASSLRQGPEAFF
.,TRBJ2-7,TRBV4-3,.,CASSQGRGPIYEQYF
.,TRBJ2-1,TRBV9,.,CASSVTGSRYNEQFF
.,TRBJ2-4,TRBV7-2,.,CASSSRGVSKNIQYF